Listed here is a single TCR beta chain. This specimen belongs to a study of blood T cell repertoires in COVID-19. Study context: Donors in Cohort 3 counted as recovered after two negative PCRs, clearance, or symptom resolution. The study drew acute and convalescent COVID-19 samples from the United States, Italy and Spain. Sample material is recorded as cDNA or gDNA derived from T cells, B-cell-depleted T cells, or PBMCs.

Participant ages covered about 18 to 95 years across 24 US areas. Produced via immunoSEQ multiplex PCR; TCRdb's table is partial and in-frame only. This sample yields a few hundred thousand clones, of which 88% are seen a single time; approximately 2% belongs to the top ten. Germline V CDR1 and CDR2: MGHRA, YSYEKL. The CDR3 covers 16 residues. The V segment lost 0 bases and the J segment 5 bases; nucleotides outside the gene matches: 5. The chain recombines TRBV4-1 with TRBJ2-5, with TRBD1 identical over 11 bases. The sequence came from a woman aged 55-75 years in a cohort exposed to, infected with or recovered from COVID-19 (not recorded which). The sample taken for sequencing was PBMCs or T cells enriched from blood (not recorded which). The CDR3 protein is CASSQDSDRGRETQYF. The CDR3, as DNA: TGCGCCAGCAGCCAAGATTCGGACAGGGGGCGGGAGACCCAGTACTTC.